This T cell receptor beta chain appears in the sequencing data of a study of cytomegalovirus exposure and HLA in healthy donors. V dropped 4 bases and J dropped 8 bases, with 9 bases sitting between them. Germline lookup yields CDR1 KGHSH and CDR2 LQKENI. The CDR3 contains 12 residues. Study-wide results and caveats: Reportedly, fewer N-insertions than the roughly 690-donor mean appeared in an Asian-associated ancestry cluster in a later analysis. Indistinguishable V segments such as TRBV6-2 and TRBV6-3 were excluded. TCR beta V segments were, for the most part, productive about 87% or about 30% of the time in an earlier analysis. Later work showed greater clonal expansion in HLA-associated TCR beta chains than in equally common others.

A word on this clone: No antigen is known for it.

The PCR employed 60 Vbeta primers together with 13 Jbeta primers. TCRdb's table, derived via immunoSEQ multiplex PCR, lists solely in-frame clones and lacks some. This sample yields around 180,000 clones, of which over 75% are seen a single time; more than 0.5% belongs to the top ten. The sequencing sample was made of PBMCs. The chain has TRBV18 and TRBJ2-1; possibly TRBD1 for D (5 bases). This sequence was found in a woman between 45 and 60 years old in good health and CMV-seronegative. As DNA, the CDR3 is TGTGCCAGCTCACTCGACAGACATGAGCAGTTCTTC. Translated, it gives CASSLDRHEQFF.